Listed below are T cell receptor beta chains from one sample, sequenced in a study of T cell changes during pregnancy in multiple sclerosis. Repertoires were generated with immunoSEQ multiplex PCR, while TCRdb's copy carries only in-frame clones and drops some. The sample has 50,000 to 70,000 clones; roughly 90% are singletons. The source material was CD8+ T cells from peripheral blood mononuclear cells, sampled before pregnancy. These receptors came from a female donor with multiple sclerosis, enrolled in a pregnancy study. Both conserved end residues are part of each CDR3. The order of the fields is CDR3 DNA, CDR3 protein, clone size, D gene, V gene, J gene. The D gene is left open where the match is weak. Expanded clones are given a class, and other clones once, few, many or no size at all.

TGCGCCAGCAGCCAAGGGCAGGGGGCGTACGAGCAGTACTTC	CASSQGQGAYEQYF	NA	TRBD1	TRBV4-1	TRBJ2-7
TGTGCCAGCAGCCAAGATCGGACTAGCACAGAGACCCAGTACTTC	CASSQDRTSTETQYF	NA	TRBD2	TRBV14	TRBJ2-5
TGTGCCAGCAGTGCGCCGCGGACTAGACAAGATACGCAGTATTTT	CASSAPRTRQDTQYF	NA	TRBD2	TRBV6-1	TRBJ2-3
TGTGCCAGCAGCTTGGCCGCGGGGATCGAGCAGTACTTC	CASSLAAGIEQYF	NA	NA	TRBV5-6	TRBJ2-7
TGCGCCAGCAGCCAAGGGGCTTTTAACTATGGCTACACCTTC	CASSQGAFNYGYTF	NA	NA	TRBV4-1	TRBJ1-2
TGTGCCAGCAGTGAAGAAGCGGGGGGAGCAGATACGCAGTATTTT	CASSEEAGGADTQYF	NA	TRBD2	TRBV6-1	TRBJ2-3
TGTGCCACCTCCGGACAGGAAGAGACCCAGTACTTC	CATSGQEETQYF	NA	TRBD1	TRBV15	TRBJ2-5
TGTGCCAGCAGCGGCGGGGGGGCACAGGAGACCCAGTACTTC	CASSGGGAQETQYF	NA	TRBD2	TRBV9	TRBJ2-5
TGTGCCAGCAGCGACCACGGAGGGGAGAACACTGAAGCTTTCTTT	CASSDHGGENTEAFF	NA	NA	TRBV5-5	TRBJ1-1
TGTGCCAGCAGCCTCGAAGGACAGAAAGAAGCTTTCTTT	CASSLEGQKEAFF	NA	NA	TRBV6-6	TRBJ1-1
TGTGCCAGTAGTAGGAGTGGAATCTTGGGACAGGGGGCTCTTAACTATGGCTACACCTTC	CASSRSGILGQGALNYGYTF	NA	TRBD1	TRBV19	TRBJ1-2
TGTGCCAGCAGTTATACAGCCAGCTATAATTCACCCCTCCACTTT	CASSYTASYNSPLHF	once	NA	TRBV27	TRBJ1-6
TGTGCCAGCTCTTTTAGCACAGATACGCAGTATTTT	CASSFSTDTQYF	once	NA	TRBV9	TRBJ2-3
TGTGCCAGCAGCGCAGGGGGAAATCAGCCCCAGCATTTT	CASSAGGNQPQHF	NA	TRBD1	TRBV5-6	TRBJ1-5
TGTGCCAGCAGCGTAGAAGGGACATCGAACACTGAAGCTTTCTTT	CASSVEGTSNTEAFF	NA	NA	TRBV9	TRBJ1-1
TGTGCCAGTAGTATAGATGGAGAGACTCAGCAGTATTTT	CASSIDGETQQYF	NA	NA	TRBV19	TRBJ2-3
TGTGCCAGCAGGGAACCCCCCGGGGAGACCCAGTACTTC	CASREPPGETQYF	NA	NA	TRBV6-1	TRBJ2-5
TGCGCCAGCAGCTTGGAACTCGGGACAGCCTACAATGAGCAGTTCTTC	CASSLELGTAYNEQFF	NA	TRBD1	TRBV5-1	TRBJ2-1
TGTGCCAGCAGCTTAGTGCAGGGCCTCGAAGCTTTCTTT	CASSLVQGLEAFF	NA	NA	TRBV7-9	TRBJ1-1
TGCGCCAGCAGCCAAGACGGGACAGTCTATGGCTACACCTTC	CASSQDGTVYGYTF	once	TRBD1	TRBV4-1	TRBJ1-2
TGTGCCAGCAGCTTAGTGGGACTAGTTGAGCTTGAGCAGTTCTTC	CASSLVGLVELEQFF	once	TRBD2	TRBV7-8	TRBJ2-1
TGTGCCAGCACCCGAGGAGAGGAAGATGGCTACACCTTC	CASTRGEEDGYTF	NA	NA	TRBV9	TRBJ1-2
TGTGCCACGAACAGCGGGGGGGCATACAATGAGCAGTTCTTC	CATNSGGAYNEQFF	NA	TRBD2	TRBV15	TRBJ2-1
TGTGCCACCACTCAGGGTCAAGAGACCCAGTACTTC	CATTQGQETQYF	NA	NA	TRBV15	TRBJ2-5
TGTGCCAGCAGCTTAACTAGCAGATCTAGCACAGATACGCAGTATTTT	CASSLTSRSSTDTQYF	once	NA	TRBV7-3	TRBJ2-3
TGTGCCAGCAGCGTACTCCCGACAGTGGGCAATGAGCAGTTCTTC	CASSVLPTVGNEQFF	NA	NA	TRBV5-6	TRBJ2-1
TGTGCCAGCAGCTTGGGATGGGGCCAAACAAACACTGAAGCTTTCTTT	CASSLGWGQTNTEAFF	NA	NA	TRBV5-6	TRBJ1-1
TGTGCCAGTAGACAGACTAGCGCAGAGACCCAGTACTTC	CASRQTSAETQYF	NA	TRBD2	TRBV19	TRBJ2-5
TGTGCCAGCAGTGAATGGAGTGGTGAAGCTTTCTTT	CASSEWSGEAFF	once	NA	TRBV25-1	TRBJ1-1
TGTGCCAGCAGCGTAGCGGGCAGGGAACTATATGGCTACACCTTC	CASSVAGRELYGYTF	once	NA	TRBV9	TRBJ1-2
TGTGCCAGTAGTATGGACAGCGTGAACACTGAAGCTTTCTTT	CASSMDSVNTEAFF	NA	NA	TRBV19	TRBJ1-1
TGCGCCAGCAGCTTCGCGGACAGGGAGGTGGAGACCCAGTACTTC	CASSFADREVETQYF	NA	TRBD1	TRBV5-1	TRBJ2-5
TGTGCCAGCAGCTTAGTTCTGGGACAGAACACTGAAGCTTTCTTT	CASSLVLGQNTEAFF	NA	NA	TRBV7-9	TRBJ1-1
TGTGCCAGCAGTTCCAGAATCCACTCCTACGAGCAGTACTTC	CASSSRIHSYEQYF	NA	NA	TRBV6-6	TRBJ2-7
TGTGCCAGCAGCTTAGGGACTAGCGTGTACGAGCAGTACTTC	CASSLGTSVYEQYF	NA	TRBD2	TRBV7-2	TRBJ2-7
TGTGCCAGCAGCCTAAACAGGGGAGGTGCAACTAATGAAAAACTGTTTTTT	CASSLNRGGATNEKLFF	NA	TRBD1	TRBV11-1	TRBJ1-4
TGTGCCAGCAGCGTGTATCGGACCGGGGAGCTGTTTTTT	CASSVYRTGELFF	NA	NA	TRBV11-2	TRBJ2-2
TGTGCCAGCAGCTTAGGAGCTAACACCGGGGAGCTGTTTTTT	CASSLGANTGELFF	NA	NA	TRBV11-2	TRBJ2-2
TGTGCCAGCAGTTTAGGGACAGATCAGCCCCAGCATTTT	CASSLGTDQPQHF	NA	TRBD1	TRBV27	TRBJ1-5
TGTGCCAGCAGTGATAACACCGGGACAGGGGTCACTGAAGCTTTCTTT	CASSDNTGTGVTEAFF	NA	TRBD1	TRBV25-1	TRBJ1-1
TGTGCCAGCACCAAACAGGGCGCCAATTCACCCCTCCACTTT	CASTKQGANSPLHF	once	NA	TRBV27	TRBJ1-6
TGTGCCAGCCATTGGGGGGGAACAGAGACCCAGTACTTC	CASHWGGTETQYF	NA	TRBD2	TRBV6-1	TRBJ2-5
TGTGCCATCAATACAGGTGATAGCAATCAGCCCCAGCATTTT	CAINTGDSNQPQHF	NA	NA	TRBV10-3	TRBJ1-5
TGTGCCAGCAGTTCAGCCGCCCGGGATGGCTACACCTTC	CASSSAARDGYTF	NA	NA	TRBV27	TRBJ1-2
TGTGCCAGCAGTGAACGGGCTAGCGGGGGGGATGAGCAGTTCTTC	CASSERASGGDEQFF	NA	TRBD2	TRBV6-1	TRBJ2-1
TGTGCCAGCAGCTTGGTCGAGACAGGGAACTACGAGCAGTACTTC	CASSLVETGNYEQYF	NA	TRBD1	TRBV5-6	TRBJ2-7
TGTGCCAGCAGCCCGAGAGCTAGCGGGCCGTACAATGAGCAGTTCTTC	CASSPRASGPYNEQFF	NA	TRBD2	TRBV5-6	TRBJ2-1
TGTGCTAGTGGTTGGGGGACTGGAGACAATGAGCAGTTCTTC	CASGWGTGDNEQFF	NA	NA	TRBV12-5	TRBJ2-1
TGTGCCAGCAGGACAGGGGGACAGCCCCAGCATTTT	CASRTGGQPQHF	NA	TRBD1	TRBV27	TRBJ1-5
TGTGCCAGCAGCCGGGGACAGGGCGCCGACTTTCTAAACTATGGCTACACCTTC	CASSRGQGADFLNYGYTF	NA	TRBD1	TRBV5-6	TRBJ1-2
TGTGCCAGCAGTTACTTCGAGGGGACAAGCAACGAGCAGTACTTC	CASSYFEGTSNEQYF	once	NA	TRBV6-5	TRBJ2-7
TGTGCCAGCATCAGGGGAATGAACACTGAAGCTTTCTTT	CASIRGMNTEAFF	NA	NA	TRBV28	TRBJ1-1
TGTGCCACCAGCAGAGTGTCAGAAGAGACCCAGTACTTC	CATSRVSEETQYF	NA	NA	TRBV15	TRBJ2-5
TGTGCCAGCAGAGAGAGAGGGGGCGATTCACCCCTCCACTTT	CASRERGGDSPLHF	NA	TRBD1	TRBV5-8	TRBJ1-6
TGTGCCAGCAGTATTAGCGGCAAAAACATTCAGTACTTC	CASSISGKNIQYF	NA	NA	TRBV27	TRBJ2-4